Below are 29 T cell receptor beta chains sequenced from a single sample in a study of response to subunit inactivated influenza vaccine. Each CDR3 protein is one row after TCRdb ran MiXCR on the RT-PCR reads. The sample carries about 650,000 distinct CDR3 sequences, more than 15% recorded once. This material consisted of PBMCs from blood, taken roughly 13 days after vaccination. The receptors shown here come from a man aged 50-59 years who received an inactivated influenza vaccine.

The sample holds a few counts of this clonotype. The chain carries TRBV20-1 and TRBJ2-7; D is undetermined. This CDR3 is 11 amino acids long. Trimming removed 0 bases from V and 5 bases from J, with 5 bases in between. Germline V CDR1 and CDR2: DFQATT, SNEGSKA (reference sequence). The CDR3 sequence: CSARDWDEQYF. The CDR3 DNA is TGCAGTGCTAGAGATTGGGACGAGCAGTACTTC.

In its sample, this clonotype was seen a few times. V and J are TRBV20-1 and TRBJ2-7; possible D gene TRBD1, 5 bases. CDR3 length: 11 residues. The germline gives CDR1 DFQATT, CDR2 SNEGSKA (reference sequence). Trimming stripped 6 bases from V and 6 bases from J, with 12 bases between. The chain's CDR3 is CSAPQVSEQYF. The CDR3, as DNA: TGCAGTGCGCCACAGGTCTCCGAGCAGTACTTC.

The chain couples TRBV7-2 to TRBJ1-6; tentatively, D is TRBD1 (6 bases). V lost 0 bases and J 7 bases, leaving 13 bases between the germline ends. The length of the CDR3 is 16 residues. CDR1 SGHTA and CDR2 FQGNSA come from the germline V gene. CDR3 protein: CASSLAGNRANSPLHF. The CDR3 nucleotides are TGTGCCAGCAGCTTAGCGGGGAACAGGGCAAATTCACCCCTCCACTTT.

The chain is built from TRBV20-1 and TRBJ2-7; D call uncertain. The V gene's germline CDR1 is DFQATT and CDR2 SNEGSKA (reference sequence). The CDR3 is 12 amino acids. Trimming stripped 6 bases from V and 1 base from J, with 10 bases between. The CDR3 loop reads CSASDGSYEQYF. CDR3 nucleotides: TGCAGTGCCTCCGACGGGTCCTACGAGCAGTACTTC.

This clonotype was picked up a small number of times. The V gene is TRBV6-4, the J gene TRBJ1-1; D is uncertain. The CDR3 has 14 amino acids. The V gene's germline CDR1 is MRHNA and CDR2 SNTAGT. Trimming stripped 3 bases from V and 0 bases from J, with 8 bases between. DNA of the CDR3: TGTGCCAGCAGTGATCCGGGGATGAACACTGAAGCTTTCTTT. It translates to CASSDPGMNTEAFF.

This clonotype was counted a few times. The J gene is TRBJ2-4, the V gene TRBV25-1; TRBD2 is a possible D gene (5 bases). CDR1 MGHDK and CDR2 SYGVNS come from the germline V gene. V gave up 6 bases and J gave up 1 base, with 10 bases separating them. The CDR3 is 14 amino acids. As DNA, the CDR3 is TGTGCCAGCAGGACCAGCGGTGCCAAAAACATTCAGTACTTC. It is translated as CASRTSGAKNIQYF. Full variable domain (missing parts from reference TRBV25-1 and TRBJ2-4): EADIYQTPRYLVIGTGKKITLECSQTMGHDKMYWYQQDPGMELHLIHYSYGVNSTEKGDLSSESTVSRIRTEHFPLTLESARPSHTSQYLCASRTSGAKNIQYFGAGTRLSVL.

The chain couples TRBV20-1 to TRBJ2-2, with TRBD1 matching over 10 bases. V lost 6 bases to trimming and J lost 5 bases; unmatched junction nucleotides: 9. Germline lookup yields CDR1 DFQATT and CDR2 SNEGSKA (reference sequence). The length of the CDR3 is 15 residues. This CDR3 reads CSAGRQGAVTGELFF. CDR3 DNA: TGCAGTGCGGGAAGACAGGGGGCGGTTACCGGGGAGCTGTTTTTT.

V gene TRBV3-1 combines with J gene TRBJ2-5; TRBD2 matches 11 bases. Germline V gene data show CDR1 as LGHDT and CDR2 as YNNKEL (reference sequence). The V segment lost 3 bases and the J segment 0 bases; nucleotides outside the gene matches: 3. There are 16 residues in the CDR3. The CDR3 here is CASSHRLAGYQETQYF. CDR3 bases: TGTGCCAGCAGCCACCGACTAGCGGGGTACCAAGAGACCCAGTACTTC.

This clonotype was counted many times. The chain combines TRBV29-1 with TRBJ2-3, with TRBD2 identical over 11 bases. Trimming cost V 6 bases and J 8 bases; bases outside gene matches: 13. This CDR3 is built from 15 residues. Germline lookup yields CDR1 SQVTM and CDR2 ANQGSEA. The CDR3 region has the DNA TGCAGCGTCCCATCGACTAGCGGGGATTCTGGTACGCAGTATTTT. This codes for CSVPSTSGDSGTQYF.

This chain uses TRBV7-9 with TRBJ2-5, with D perhaps TRBD2 (6 bases). CDR1 is SEHNR and CDR2 is FQNEAQ in the germline V gene (reference sequence). The CDR3 is made up of 15 amino acids. Trimming cost V 3 bases and J 3 bases, with 14 bases left between them. In DNA form, the CDR3 reads TGTGCCAGCAGCTTCCCGAGGGACTCAGAAGAGACCCAGTACTTC. Its protein is CASSFPRDSEETQYF.

This clonotype was detected a few times. This chain uses TRBV3-1 with TRBJ2-4; tentatively, D is TRBD1 (5 bases). The CDR3 spans 13 residues. Germline values: CDR1 LGHDT, CDR2 YNNKEL (reference sequence). The V and J ends lost 3 bases and 7 bases respectively, with 10 bases between them. CDR3 nucleotides: TGTGCCAGCAGCCATCAGGGTGCGAACATTCAGTACTTC. Protein product: CASSHQGANIQYF.

The chain joins TRBV4-2 to TRBJ2-3, with D perhaps TRBD2 (5 bases). With 0 bases removed from V and 2 bases from J, the gap between germline ends came to 12 bases. Looked up from germline, CDR1 is LGHNA and CDR2 is YNFKEQ. The CDR3 extends over 16 amino acids. CDR3 loop: CASSQEGREPTDTQYF. In DNA form, the CDR3 reads TGTGCCAGCAGCCAAGAAGGTCGGGAACCCACAGATACGCAGTATTTT.

In its sample, this clonotype was seen a few times. The chain uses TRBV24-1 and TRBJ2-3; no reliable D call. V lost 4 bases and J lost 11, with 12 bases in between. The CDR3 runs to 12 residues. Germline V gives CDR1 KGHDR, CDR2 SFDVKD. Here the CDR3 reads CATSEASTQQYF. The CDR3 DNA reads as TGTGCCACCAGTGAGGCGTCGACACAGCAGTATTTT.

In this sample, this clonotype turned up a few times. The chain employs TRBV5-1 and TRBJ2-3; TRBD1 matches 8 bases. The length of the CDR3 is 15 residues. J lost 2 bases, V lost 3 bases, and 5 bases had no gene match. Germline V gene lookup returns CDR1 SGHRS and CDR2 YFSETQ. Written as DNA, the CDR3 is TGCGCCAGCAGCTCCTGGACAGGGACCACAGATACGCAGTATTTT. It translates to CASSSWTGTTDTQYF.

On this clonotype: The junction and the germline gene differ at one end; a read error may be behind it. This chain uses TRBV7-2 with TRBJ1-5; D unresolved. The CDR3 consists of 16 residues. From germline, CDR1 is SGHTA and CDR2 FQGNSA. The CDR3 DNA sequence: TGTGCCAGCAACTTAGTCCCCCGGAACCCTAATCAGCCCCAGCATTTT. Its translation is CASNLVPRNPNQPQHF.

The rearrangement links TRBV3-1 to TRBJ2-2, with D hard to call. V was cut by 6 bases and J by 0 bases, with 11 bases left in between. The germline V gene encodes CDR1 LGHDT and CDR2 YNNKEL (reference sequence). The length of the CDR3 is 15 residues. The CDR3: CASRPGGSNTGELFF. The CDR3 DNA reads as TGTGCCAGCAGGCCCGGTGGTTCGAACACCGGGGAGCTGTTTTTT.

This clonotype was detected many times. The chain uses TRBV7-2 and TRBJ2-1; 11 positions agree with TRBD2. The germline CDR1 and CDR2 sequences are SGHTA and FQGNSA. Trimming removed 3 bases from V and 7 bases from J; junction bases left unmatched: 5. This CDR3 contains 15 residues. The CDR3 is CASSFTGTSGNEQFF. CDR3 nucleotides: TGTGCCAGCAGCTTTACCGGGACTAGCGGTAATGAGCAGTTCTTC.

J is TRBJ2-1 and V is TRBV20-1, with 7 bases aligning to TRBD2. Germline values: CDR1 DFQATT, CDR2 SNEGSKA (reference sequence). The CDR3 covers 15 residues. Trimming removed 0 bases from V and 2 bases from J; junction bases left unmatched: 4. The CDR3 reads CSARDGAGAYNEQFF. DNA of the CDR3: TGCAGTGCTAGAGATGGTGCGGGGGCCTACAATGAGCAGTTCTTC.

This clonotype showed up just a few times. The V gene is TRBV29-1, the J gene TRBJ1-1, with D unresolved. The germline gives CDR1 SQVTM, CDR2 ANQGSEA. V was shortened by 7 bases and J by 1 base, with 13 bases between the two germline ends. CDR3 size: 13 residues. The CDR3 DNA reads TGCAGCGCCCTTTCCATGAAGAACACTGAAGCTTTCTTT. Amino acids: CSALSMKNTEAFF. Full variable domain (outside the CDR3, taken from reference TRBV29-1 and TRBJ1-1): SAVISQKPSRDICQRGTSLTIQCQVDSQVTMMFWYRQQPGQSLTLIATANQGSEATYESGFVIDKFPISRPNLTFSTLTVSNMSPEDSSIYLCSALSMKNTEAFFGQGTRLTVV.

This clonotype has just a few counts. The rearrangement uses TRBV5-1 and TRBJ2-7; D is possibly TRBD2 (6 bases). CDR3 length: 15 amino acids. The germline CDR1 and CDR2 sequences are SGHRS and YFSETQ. Trimming shortened V by 4 bases and J by 2 bases, and 16 bases separated the two germline ends. The CDR3 bases are TGCGCCAGCAGCCTGAACACTCGCGGGGCCTACGAGCAGTACTTC. As protein: CASSLNTRGAYEQYF.

This clonotype was counted ten times or more. The chain carries TRBV15 and TRBJ1-1; D is ambiguous. The CDR3 runs to 14 residues. The ends were cut back, 0 bases at V and 1 base at J, with 6 bases in the middle. Germline lookup yields CDR1 LNHNV and CDR2 YYDKDF (reference sequence). CDR3 sequence: CATSRDPKNTEAFF. The CDR3 coding sequence is TGTGCCACCAGCAGAGATCCAAAGAACACTGAAGCTTTCTTT.

In this sample, this clonotype turned up many times. The V gene is TRBV6-2 or TRBV6-3, the J gene TRBJ2-3; possible D gene TRBD1, 6 bases. CDR1 is MNHEY and CDR2 is SVGEGT in the germline V gene. V gave up 5 bases and J gave up 6 bases, with 18 bases separating them. The CDR3 totals 15 residues. As DNA, the CDR3 is TGTGCCAGCAGTGCTTACAGGGCGCTGTTCGATACGCAGTATTTT. The encoded protein is CASSAYRALFDTQYF.

This clonotype occurred many times. The chain employs TRBV29-1 and TRBJ2-5; possibly TRBD1 or TRBD2 for D (5 bases each). CDR1 SQVTM and CDR2 ANQGSEA come from the germline V gene. CDR3 length equals 13 residues. Trimming shortened V by 3 bases and J by 0 bases, and 8 bases separated the two germline ends. CDR3 sequence: CSVDREYQETQYF. As DNA, the CDR3 is TGCAGCGTTGACAGGGAGTACCAAGAGACCCAGTACTTC.

This chain links TRBV29-1 with TRBJ2-3; a possible D gene is TRBD2 (6 bases). V was clipped by 5 bases and J by 0 bases, with 18 bases between them. This CDR3 contains 16 residues. The germline CDR1 and CDR2 sequences are SQVTM and ANQGSEA. The CDR3 is CSVNPGSGTSTDTQYF. CDR3 DNA: TGCAGCGTTAACCCGGGGTCTGGGACTAGCACAGATACGCAGTATTTT.

The V call is TRBV4-3, the J call TRBJ2-3; D may be TRBD1 (5 bases). V was shortened by 2 bases and J by 0 bases, with 15 bases between the two germline ends. Germline CDR1 reads LGHNA; CDR2 reads YSLEER. The CDR3 is made up of 17 amino acids. The CDR3 nucleotides are TGCGCCAGCAGCCAAACAACGACAGTTACTAGCACAGATACGCAGTATTTT. Protein product: CASSQTTTVTSTDTQYF.

This clonotype was counted between two and nine times. The chain combines TRBV29-1 with TRBJ2-7, with a possible D match to TRBD1 (6 bases). CDR1 SQVTM and CDR2 ANQGSEA come from the germline V gene. Trimming removed 0 bases from V and 5 bases from J, with 14 bases in between. This CDR3 has 14 residues. For the CDR3, the DNA is TGCAGCGTTGAAGAAGTCAGGGGTTCCAACGAGCAGTACTTC. This sequence encodes CSVEEVRGSNEQYF.

The V gene is TRBV5-1, the J gene TRBJ1-1; 7 nucleotides agree with TRBD1. This CDR3 is built from 15 residues. The trim removed 4 bases at V and 6 bases at J, leaving 12 bases unmatched. Germline V gene sequence: CDR1 SGHRS, CDR2 YFSETQ. CDR3 in amino acids: CASSPRQGEGSEAFF. The CDR3 DNA sequence: TGCGCCAGCAGCCCGCGACAGGGAGAGGGCTCTGAAGCTTTCTTT.

The chain recombines TRBV20-1 with TRBJ2-5; possibly TRBD1 or TRBD2 for D (5 bases each). Trimming cost V 3 bases and J 1 base, with 15 bases left between them. There are 15 residues in the CDR3. Looked up from germline, CDR1 is DFQATT and CDR2 is SNEGSKA (reference sequence). The CDR3 spells CSASRAGGGQETQYF. CDR3 DNA: TGCAGTGCTAGTAGGGCGGGTGGGGGCCAAGAGACCCAGTACTTC.

The V call is TRBV9, the J call TRBJ1-5; tentative D call: TRBD1 (5 bases). V was shortened by 2 bases and J by 8 bases, with 17 bases between the two germline ends. The CDR3 is 15 amino acids. Germline CDR1 is SGDLS and CDR2 is YYNGEE. The chain's CDR3 is CASSVSGSTGEPQHF. As DNA, the CDR3 is TGTGCCAGCAGCGTCTCAGGGTCTACCGGGGAGCCCCAGCATTTT.